This entry lists 11 T cell receptor beta chains sequenced from one sample in a study of T cell responses to AZD1222 COVID-19 vaccine. Sequencing was performed with immunoSEQ multiplex PCR; in TCRdb, only in-frame clones are kept and a portion is missing. Seen here are fewer than 200,000 clones, 88% observed once, and the top ten hold approximately 4.3%. The sequences come from peripheral blood, collected 28 days after the second AZD1222 dose. The source of these receptors is an adult who received the AZD1222 COVID-19 vaccine.

The chain recombines TRBV25-1 with TRBJ2-1; no clear D gene. There are 11 residues in the CDR3. Looked up from germline, CDR1 is MGHDK and CDR2 is SYGVNS. V was cut by 6 bases and J by 4 bases, with 4 bases left in between. Here the CDR3 reads CASSAYNEQFF. The CDR3 DNA reads as TGTGCCAGCAGCGCTTACAATGAGCAGTTCTTC.

As DNA, the CDR3 is TGTGCCATCAGTGAGACGGCGCAGGGGAACACTGAAGCTTTCTTT. This codes for CAISETAQGNTEAFF. This sequence joins TRBV10-3 and TRBJ1-1; D possibly corresponds to TRBD1 (5 bases). Germline CDR1 is ENHRY and CDR2 is SYGVKD. The germline V and J ends were trimmed by 2 bases and 1 base, with 11 bases remaining between them. CDR3 length: 15 residues.

This chain links TRBV30 with TRBJ1-3; D not resolved. This CDR3 has 13 amino acids. CDR1 and CDR2 (germline): GTSNPN, SVGIG (reference sequence). V lost 1 base and J 0 bases, leaving 4 bases between the germline ends. The CDR3, as DNA: TGTGCCTGGAGTGCAAACTCTGGAAACACCATATATTTT. This sequence encodes CAWSANSGNTIYF. The variable domain in full, with the rest retrieved from reference TRBV30 and TRBJ1-3, is SQTIHQWPATLVQPVGSPLSLECTVEGTSNPNLYWYRQAAGRGLQLLFYSVGIGQISSEVPQNLSASRPQDRQFILSSKKLLLSDSGFYLCAWSANSGNTIYFGEGSWLTVV.

This sequence joins TRBV5-4 and TRBJ1-5; D not certain. The germline V and J ends were trimmed by 1 base and 1 base, with 6 bases remaining between them. Per germline, CDR1 SGHNT and CDR2 YYREEE (reference sequence). This CDR3 has 14 amino acids. CDR3 region: CASSLYGSNQPQHF. The CDR3 DNA is TGTGCCAGCAGCTTGTACGGAAGCAATCAGCCCCAGCATTTT.

The CDR3 loop is CASSPRGAPGGTMNTEAFF. CDR3 bases: TGTGCCAGCAGCCCACGCGGGGCCCCAGGGGGCACGATGAACACTGAAGCTTTCTTT. The V gene is TRBV7-2, the J gene TRBJ1-1; 8 bases map to TRBD1. Germline CDR1 is SGHTA and CDR2 is FQGNSA. J gave up 0 bases and V 5 bases, and 17 bases lay outside the gene matches. The CDR3 extends over 19 amino acids. Full variable domain (missing parts from reference TRBV7-2 and TRBJ1-1): GAGVSQSPSNKVTEKGKDVELRCDPISGHTALYWYRQSLGQGLEFLIYFQGNSAPDKSGLPSDRFSAERTGGSVSTLTIQRTQQEDSAVYLCASSPRGAPGGTMNTEAFFGQGTRLTVV.

The chain combines TRBV29-1 with TRBJ2-5; D remains unclear. The V end lost 4 bases, the J end lost 2 bases, and 8 bases lay between the germline ends. Germline CDR1 and CDR2: SQVTM and ANQGSEA. The length of the CDR3 is 12 residues. The CDR3 loop reads CSVAAIQETQYF. CDR3 nucleotides: TGCAGCGTTGCAGCCATTCAAGAGACCCAGTACTTC.

This rearrangement joins TRBV7-3 to TRBJ2-7; 11 bases are a match to TRBD1. The germline gives CDR1 SGHTA, CDR2 FQGTGA. CDR3 size: 16 residues. Unmatched junction bases numbered 5, after V lost 0 bases and J lost 4 bases. The CDR3 DNA reads TGTGCCAGCAGCTTAACGACGCGGGACAGGGGGTACGAGCAGTACTTC. Its translation: CASSLTTRDRGYEQYF.

The chain joins TRBV5-4 to TRBJ2-4; D call uncertain. CDR1 is SGHNT and CDR2 is YYREEE in the germline V gene (reference sequence). V lost 4 bases, J lost 0 bases, and 14 bases lay in between. This CDR3 is 16 amino acids long. The CDR3 DNA sequence: TGTGCCAGCAGCCTTGTTGGGAAACTAGCCAAAAACATTCAGTACTTC. Its translation: CASSLVGKLAKNIQYF.

The rearrangement uses TRBV7-9 and TRBJ1-4, with unresolved D. In germline, CDR1 is SEHNR, CDR2 FQNEAQ (reference sequence). V gave up 3 bases and J gave up 3 bases, with 8 bases separating them. This CDR3 spans 14 amino acids. This chain's CDR3 is CASSFSGSNEKLFF. The CDR3 DNA reads TGTGCCAGCAGCTTCAGCGGGTCTAATGAAAAACTGTTTTTT.

V gene TRBV27 combines with J gene TRBJ2-6; perhaps D is TRBD1 or TRBD2 (6 bases each). Germline V lookup: CDR1 MNHEY, CDR2 SMNVEV (reference sequence). V was trimmed by 6 bases and J by 0 bases, leaving 12 bases between them. The CDR3 sequence is 16 residues long. In DNA, the CDR3 is TGTGCCAGCAGCGACGGGGGCGCCTCTGGGGCCAACGTCCTGACTTTC. Amino acid sequence: CASSDGGASGANVLTF.

This clone was picked up one time. This chain uses TRBV9 with TRBJ2-7; D call uncertain. V was clipped by 2 bases and J by 4 bases, with 4 bases between them. The germline CDR1 and CDR2 sequences are SGDLS and YYNGEE. The CDR3 is made up of 11 amino acids. In DNA, the CDR3 is TGTGCCAGCAGCGTCGGATACGAGCAGTACTTC. Translation: CASSVGYEQYF.